One and the same sample provided the 16 T cell receptor beta chains below, sequenced in a study of cytomegalovirus exposure and HLA in healthy donors. 13 Jbeta primers and 60 Vbeta primers were used for the PCR. The protocol was immunoSEQ multiplex PCR, while the TCRdb copy is restricted to in-frame clones and leaves out a portion. The sample lists some 130,000 clones, roughly 83% occurring once. Sequencing was done on a sample of PBMCs. The receptors were gathered from a man in his forties in good health and CMV-seronegative.

J is TRBJ2-2 and V is TRBV27; 8 nucleotides line up with TRBD2. From germline, CDR1 is MNHEY and CDR2 SMNVEV (reference sequence). The length of the CDR3 is 15 residues. The ends lost 8 bases at V and 7 bases at J; junction bases unmatched: 12. This chain's CDR3 is CASVSRGGTIGELFF. The CDR3 coding sequence is TGTGCCAGCGTCTCCCGGGGGGGTACAATCGGGGAGCTGTTTTTT.

The chain joins TRBV5-8 to TRBJ1-1, with 8 bases aligning to TRBD1. This CDR3 comprises 17 residues. CDR1 SGHTS and CDR2 YDEGEE come from the germline V gene. V gave up 1 base and J gave up 0 bases; unmatched junction bases: 8. The CDR3 coding sequence is TGTGCCAGCAGCTTGTACGGGACAGGCAGGATGAACACTGAAGCTTTCTTT. Protein: CASSLYGTGRMNTEAFF. Complete variable domain (other parts from reference TRBV5-8 and TRBJ1-1): EAGVTQSPTHLIKTRGQQATLRCSPISGHTSVYWYQQALGLGLQFLLWYDEGEERNRGNFPPRFSGRQFPNYSSELNVNALELEDSALYLCASSLYGTGRMNTEAFFGQGTRLTVV.

The chain uses TRBV7-3 and TRBJ2-1; 13 bases align to TRBD2. This CDR3 region has 16 residues. With 5 bases clipped from V and 10 bases from J, the junction kept 11 bases outside the gene matches. The V gene's germline CDR1 is SGHTA and CDR2 FQGTGA. The CDR3 DNA sequence: TGTGCCAGCAGCCCCGGGGGAACTAGCGGGAGGGGCGAGCAGTTCTTC. Amino acid sequence: CASSPGGTSGRGEQFF.

This chain joins TRBV19 and TRBJ2-7; 10 bases are a match to TRBD1. Germline CDR1 is LNHDA and CDR2 is SQIVND (reference sequence). Losses at the gene ends were 6 bases for V and 3 bases for J; bases not matched to a gene: 2. This CDR3 has 13 residues. CDR3 in DNA: TGTGCCAGTAGGGGGGACAGGGGCTACGAGCAGTACTTC. Its translation: CASRGDRGYEQYF.

The chain employs TRBV4-3 and TRBJ1-4, with a weak D call TRBD1 (5 bases). The V end was cut by 0 bases, the J end by 3 bases, with 8 bases between. The germline V gene has CDR1 LGHNA and CDR2 YSLEER. The CDR3 has 15 residues. In DNA form, the CDR3 reads TGCGCCAGCAGCCAAGACAGGGCGGCTAATGAAAAACTGTTTTTT. It is translated as CASSQDRAANEKLFF.

This clone was picked up a small number of times. The rearrangement links TRBV11-1 to TRBJ2-1; 8 bases are a match to TRBD1. The CDR3 contains 12 residues. Germline CDR1 is SGHAT and CDR2 is FQDESV (reference sequence). J was trimmed by 15 bases and V by 5 bases; bases with no gene match: 9. CDR3 loop: CASSADRGNPFF. The CDR3 DNA reads as TGTGCCAGCAGCGCCGACAGGGGCAACCCGTTCTTC.

The chain is built from TRBV4-1 and TRBJ2-7; the match to TRBD1 covers 9 bases. The V gene end was trimmed by 1 base and the J gene end by 3 bases; junction bases not matched to a gene: 1. The CDR3 has 14 residues. Germline CDR1 and CDR2: MGHRA and YSYEKL. Here the CDR3 DNA reads TGCGCCAGCAGCCAAGTGGACAGGGGCTACGAGCAGTACTTC. The encoded protein is CASSQVDRGYEQYF.

V gene TRBV25-1 combines with J gene TRBJ2-1, with TRBD2 identical over 7 bases. Germline CDR1 is MGHDK and CDR2 is SYGVNS. V was clipped by 5 bases and J by 2 bases; unmatched bases: 12. The CDR3 loop spans 17 amino acids. The CDR3 DNA follows: TGTGCCAGCAGTAAGGGGACTACCCTTTTGGCCTACAATGAGCAGTTCTTC. It specifies CASSKGTTLLAYNEQFF. The variable domain in full, completed from reference TRBV25-1 and TRBJ2-1, reads EADIYQTPRYLVIGTGKKITLECSQTMGHDKMYWYQQDPGMELHLIHYSYGVNSTEKGDLSSESTVSRIRTEHFPLTLESARPSHTSQYLCASSKGTTLLAYNEQFFGPGTRLTVL.

J is TRBJ1-2 and V is TRBV5-4; a weak D match, TRBD1 (6 bases). Trimming pared 2 bases from V and 3 bases from J, leaving 14 bases between. CDR1 is SGHNT, CDR2 YYREEE, per germline (reference sequence). The CDR3 contains 15 residues. The CDR3 loop is CASSFGAGVDYGYTF. CDR3 nucleotide sequence: TGTGCCAGCAGCTTTGGCGCAGGGGTGGACTATGGCTACACCTTC.

With respect to this clone: Other DNA sequences within the sample encode an identical CDR3. The CDR3 DNA is TGTGCCAGCAGCTTACTAGCGGGGGGGAGCACAGATACGCAGTATTTT. Amino acid sequence: CASSLLAGGSTDTQYF. The chain has TRBV7-3 and TRBJ2-3, with 12 bases fitting TRBD2. Germline lookup yields CDR1 SGHTA and CDR2 FQGTGA. This CDR3 has 16 amino acids. V was clipped by 2 bases and J by 0 bases; unmatched bases: 0. The whole variable domain, remainder taken from reference TRBV7-3 and TRBJ2-3, is GAGVSQTPSNKVTEKGKYVELRCDPISGHTALYWYRQSLGQGPEFLIYFQGTGAADDSGLPNDRFFAVRPEGSVSTLKIQRTERGDSAVYLCASSLLAGGSTDTQYFGPGTRLTVL.

This clone was recorded only once. V gene TRBV2 combines with J gene TRBJ2-7, with TRBD2 matching 11 bases. This CDR3 is built from 15 residues. CDR1 is SNHLY and CDR2 is FYNNEI in the germline V gene. Trimming removed 4 bases from V and 0 bases from J; junction bases left unmatched: 2. The CDR3 spells CASSGLAGLSYEQYF. DNA for the CDR3: TGTGCCAGCAGTGGACTAGCGGGACTCTCCTACGAGCAGTACTTC.

A remark on this clone: Different DNA sequences within this sample yield the same CDR3. J is TRBJ1-2 and V is TRBV11-2; D ambiguous. V lost 1 base and J 6 bases, leaving 6 bases between the germline ends. Germline CDR1 is SGHAT and CDR2 is FQNNGV. CDR3 length: 12 residues. In nucleotides, the CDR3 is TGTGCCAGCAGCTTAGCGCCGGATGGCTACACCTTC. It codes for CASSLAPDGYTF.

The V and J genes are TRBV5-1 and TRBJ2-7, with TRBD2 identical over 11 bases. Trimming removed 4 bases from V and 4 bases from J; junction bases left unmatched: 7. CDR3 length equals 15 residues. CDR1 is SGHRS and CDR2 is YFSETQ in the germline V gene. This CDR3 reads CASSPSGGRAYEQYF. CDR3 bases: TGCGCCAGCAGCCCTAGCGGGGGGCGGGCGTACGAGCAGTACTTC.

The rearrangement links TRBV29-1 to TRBJ2-5; D perhaps matches TRBD1 (5 bases). V shed 0 bases and J shed 2 bases, with 13 bases lying between them. CDR3 size: 15 residues. Germline lookup yields CDR1 SQVTM and CDR2 ANQGSEA. CDR3 sequence: CSVEDYLTDQETQYF. The CDR3 DNA sequence: TGCAGCGTTGAAGATTATTTGACAGATCAAGAGACCCAGTACTTC.

V usage is TRBV29-1 and J usage is TRBJ1-1; D not certain. This CDR3 spans 13 amino acids. Germline CDR1 SQVTM, CDR2 ANQGSEA. V was trimmed by 4 bases and J by 0 bases, leaving 9 bases between them. This chain's CDR3 is CSVGEGVNTEAFF. The CDR3, as DNA: TGCAGCGTTGGTGAGGGAGTGAACACTGAAGCTTTCTTT.

This clone was recorded only once. This CDR3 is also generated by other DNA sequences in the sample. This sequence joins TRBV7-2 and TRBJ2-7; D is perhaps TRBD2 (6 bases). This CDR3 has 14 residues. V lost 5 bases, J lost 4 bases, and 15 bases lay in between. The V gene's germline CDR1 is SGHTA and CDR2 FQGNSA. The CDR3 region has the DNA TGTGCCAGCAGCCTGGGGACGGGGACTTACGAGCAGTACTTC. This codes for CASSLGTGTYEQYF.